The 25 T cell receptor beta chains given below trace back to one sample, sequenced in a study of long-term antiretroviral therapy in people with HIV (dated by TCRdb to the early 2020s). Sequencing of the TRB variable region was done with the immunoSEQ hsTCRB v3.0 assay at survey level resolution. The table comes from immuneACCESS by way of TCRdb, which keeps in-frame sequences with V and J called. Part of the clones is missing from these tables; in studies checked, under half for an unresolved V gene and the rest for unknown reasons. The sample has approximately 36,000 clones on record, more than 65% of them singletons. The ten largest clones take up around 6.5% of the sample. Sequenced material: unsorted PBMCs, taken 0.6 years after starting antiretroviral therapy. These receptors came from a man younger than 30 with HIV.

This rearrangement joins TRBV28 to TRBJ2-7; maybe TRBD1 (7 bases). Germline V gene sequence: CDR1 MDHEN, CDR2 SYDVKM. The V end was cut by 8 bases, the J end by 3 bases, with 17 bases between. The length of the CDR3 is 14 residues. Here the CDR3 reads CASGEQGRFYEQYF. In nucleotides, the CDR3 is TGTGCCAGCGGAGAACAGGGGAGGTTCTACGAGCAGTACTTC.

The chain joins TRBV6-5 to TRBJ2-1; D is ambiguous. The ends were cut back, 5 bases at V and 6 bases at J, with 17 bases in the middle. The germline gives CDR1 MNHEY, CDR2 SVGAGI. The length of the CDR3 is 15 residues. CDR3 sequence reads: CASSTLGKGLNEQFF. The DNA of the CDR3 is TGTGCCAGCAGTACGTTGGGGAAAGGGCTCAATGAGCAGTTCTTC.

This clone was seen only a few times. The rearrangement joins TRBV7-8 to TRBJ2-5, with a weak D call TRBD1 (6 bases). The CDR3 runs 14 residues. Germline V gene data show CDR1 as SGHVS and CDR2 as FQNEAQ. V was trimmed by 2 bases and J by 3 bases, leaving 10 bases between them. Written as DNA, the CDR3 is TGTGCCAGCAGCTTATTGGACAGAGAAGAGACCCAGTACTTC. Its protein is CASSLLDREETQYF.

V usage is TRBV19 and J usage is TRBJ1-1; D is undetermined. Germline CDR1 reads LNHDA; CDR2 reads SQIVND (reference sequence). The CDR3 has 13 amino acids. The V and J ends lost 5 bases and 1 base respectively, with 8 bases between them. In nucleotides, the CDR3 is TGTGCCAGTAGTCCTGACCCGAACACTGAAGCTTTCTTT. It yields the protein CASSPDPNTEAFF.

This chain uses TRBV5-1 with TRBJ2-7, with D possibly called TRBD1 or TRBD2 (5 bases each). Germline CDR1 is SGHRS and CDR2 is YFSETQ. V gave up 2 bases and J gave up 4 bases, with 13 bases separating them. CDR3 size: 14 residues. The CDR3, as DNA: TGCGCCAGCAGCTTCGGGACGTTACCTTACGAGCAGTACTTC. Its protein is CASSFGTLPYEQYF.

This CDR3 is CASSDRERGGYTF. The CDR3 nucleotides read TGTGCCAGCAGTGACAGGGAGCGGGGTGGCTACACCTTC. The chain links TRBV6-1 to TRBJ1-2; a weak D match, TRBD1 (5 bases). The CDR3 consists of 13 residues. CDR1 is MNHNS and CDR2 is SASEGT in the germline V gene. Trimming pared 3 bases from V and 7 bases from J, leaving 12 bases between.

V and J are TRBV28 and TRBJ2-1, with 9 bases fitting TRBD1. The CDR3 runs to 13 residues. V dropped 10 bases and J dropped 8; count of bases not matched to a gene: 9. Germline V gene sequence: CDR1 MDHEN, CDR2 SYDVKM. The CDR3 spells CANGDRDFYEQFF. The CDR3, as DNA: TGTGCCAACGGGGACAGGGACTTTTATGAGCAGTTCTTC.

CDR3: CASRGRGQGIHTIYF. The CDR3, as DNA: TGTGCCAGCAGAGGACGCGGACAGGGGATACACACCATATATTTT. The chain joins TRBV28 to TRBJ1-3; TRBD1 agrees at 9 bases. From germline, CDR1 is MDHEN and CDR2 SYDVKM. The V and J ends lost 6 bases and 8 bases, in that order; junction bases with no gene match: 11. The CDR3 is made up of 15 amino acids.

In this sample, this clone turned up once. The V gene is TRBV10-1, the J gene TRBJ2-7, with TRBD1 as a possible D gene (5 bases). V was trimmed by 0 bases and J by 3 bases, leaving 6 bases between them. The CDR3 is made up of 13 amino acids. Germline CDR1 reads WNHNN; CDR2 reads SYGVQD (reference sequence). The CDR3 here is CASSESDSYEQYF. The CDR3 DNA reads TGCGCCAGCAGTGAGTCAGACAGCTACGAGCAGTACTTC.

This rearrangement joins TRBV28 to TRBJ2-1; 9 bases agree with TRBD2. CDR3 length: 15 residues. Germline V lookup: CDR1 MDHEN, CDR2 SYDVKM. The trim removed 3 bases at V and 4 bases at J, leaving 4 bases unmatched. In DNA, the CDR3 is TGTGCCAGCAGTTTGTCGACTAGCGGATACAATGAGCAGTTCTTC. This gives the protein CASSLSTSGYNEQFF.

The chain links TRBV6-5 to TRBJ2-7; no firm D call. Germline V gene data show CDR1 as MNHEY and CDR2 as SVGAGI. The CDR3 extends over 14 amino acids. The V end lost 7 bases, the J end lost 4 bases, and 17 bases lay between the germline ends. The CDR3 coding sequence is TGTGCCAGCAACGGTCAAGGCCCACGTTACGAGCAGTACTTC. Translating gives CASNGQGPRYEQYF.

The chain links TRBV4-1 to TRBJ1-1; D gene uncertain. This CDR3 contains 14 residues. Germline V CDR1 and CDR2: MGHRA, YSYEKL. V was cut by 1 base and J by 0 bases, with 6 bases left in between. DNA of the CDR3: TGCGCCAGCAGCCAAGGCAGCATGAACACTGAAGCTTTCTTT. Its translation is CASSQGSMNTEAFF.

In its sample, this clone was seen a few times. This chain uses TRBV9 with TRBJ2-7, with 7 bases aligning to TRBD2. CDR3 length: 15 residues. The V gene's germline CDR1 is SGDLS and CDR2 YYNGEE. The trim removed 0 bases at V and 6 bases at J, leaving 9 bases unmatched. The CDR3 loop reads CASSVGIAGASEQYF. CDR3 coding DNA: TGTGCCAGCAGCGTAGGGATAGCGGGCGCCTCCGAGCAGTACTTC.

The genes are TRBV5-1 and TRBJ2-7; a weak D match, TRBD2 (5 bases). Trimming left V 1 base short and J 2 bases short, with 7 bases between. Germline assignment: CDR1 SGHRS and CDR2 YFSETQ. CDR3 size: 13 residues. The CDR3 loop reads CASSLQEAYEQYF. CDR3 in DNA: TGCGCCAGCAGCTTGCAGGAGGCCTACGAGCAGTACTTC.

This chain uses TRBV27 with TRBJ2-7; no definite D call. Per the germline V gene, CDR1 is MNHEY and CDR2 is SMNVEV (reference sequence). The CDR3 runs to 16 residues. V lost 6 bases to trimming and J lost 2 bases, with 20 bases between them. This chain's CDR3 is CASSSPTRNRAYEQYF. CDR3 bases: TGTGCCAGCAGCTCCCCCACACGGAATAGGGCCTACGAGCAGTACTTC.

The chain joins TRBV19 to TRBJ1-4, with unresolved D. In germline, CDR1 is LNHDA, CDR2 SQIVND (reference sequence). CDR3 length: 17 residues. Trimming cost V 0 bases and J 7 bases, with 18 bases left between them. In DNA, the CDR3 is TGTGCCAGTAGTATAGAGGCCAACGAGGTTTTGGGTGAAAAACTGTTTTTT. Its protein is CASSIEANEVLGEKLFF.

A few counts support this clone. The CDR3 coding sequence is TGTGCCAGCAGTCTCGGGGTTACCTACGAGCAGTACTTC. As protein: CASSLGVTYEQYF. This rearrangement joins TRBV28 to TRBJ2-7; the D gene is possibly TRBD2 (5 bases). There are 13 residues in the CDR3. In germline, CDR1 is MDHEN, CDR2 SYDVKM. V was cut by 5 bases and J by 2 bases, with 10 bases left in between. The variable domain in full, completed from reference TRBV28 and TRBJ2-7, reads DVKVTQSSRYLVKRTGEKVFLECVQDMDHENMFWYRQDPGLGLRLIYFSYDVKMKEKGDIPEGYSVSREKKERFSLILESASTNQTSMYLCASSLGVTYEQYFGPGTRLTVT.

This clone has just a few counts. V gene TRBV5-4 combines with J gene TRBJ1-5; 7 nucleotides line up with TRBD1. Germline V gene lookup returns CDR1 SGHNT and CDR2 YYREEE (reference sequence). The CDR3 spans 15 residues. Losses at the gene ends were 3 bases for V and 1 base for J; bases not matched to a gene: 4. CDR3 residues: CASSSRGQSNQPQHF. CDR3 nucleotides: TGTGCCAGCAGCTCGAGGGGGCAAAGCAATCAGCCCCAGCATTTT.

The rearrangement joins TRBV30 to TRBJ2-7; tentatively, D is TRBD1 or TRBD2 (5 bases each). The CDR3 consists of 14 residues. Germline assignment: CDR1 GTSNPN and CDR2 SVGIG (reference sequence). V lost 0 bases to trimming and J lost 0 bases, with 9 bases between them. The CDR3 is CAWSVGGSSYEQYF. The CDR3 coding sequence is TGTGCCTGGAGTGTTGGGGGTAGCTCCTACGAGCAGTACTTC.

J is TRBJ2-7 and V is TRBV28, with unresolved D. CDR3 length: 13 residues. Per germline, CDR1 MDHEN and CDR2 SYDVKM. V shed 5 bases and J shed 2 bases, with 10 bases lying between them. CDR3 bases: TGTGCCAGCAGTCCGGACGCAACCTACGAGCAGTACTTC. Amino acid sequence: CASSPDATYEQYF.

The chain carries TRBV7-2 and TRBJ2-3; either TRBD1 or TRBD2 may fit D (7 bases each). Trimming stripped 7 bases from V and 13 bases from J, with 21 bases between. The CDR3 consists of 13 residues. Germline V CDR1 and CDR2: SGHTA, FQGNSA. The CDR3 region is CASTHPGGRAEYF. CDR3 in DNA: TGTGCCAGCACCCACCCAGGGGGGAGGGCCGAGTATTTT.

The rearrangement links TRBV7-2 to TRBJ1-4, with a weak D call TRBD1 (6 bases). Germline V CDR1 and CDR2: SGHTA, FQGNSA. Trimming removed 2 bases from V and 9 bases from J, with 13 bases in between. The CDR3 sequence is 14 residues long. In DNA form, the CDR3 reads TGTGCCAGCAGCTTAAGCCAGGGGATGAAAAAACTGTTTTTT. The encoded protein is CASSLSQGMKKLFF.

V is TRBV2 and J is TRBJ1-1; 7 bases line up with TRBD1. Germline V gene lookup returns CDR1 SNHLY and CDR2 FYNNEI. The V segment lost 7 bases and the J segment 0 bases; nucleotides outside the gene matches: 8. This CDR3 has 15 residues. The CDR3 protein is CASTRGGSLNTEAFF. CDR3 bases: TGTGCCAGCACCAGGGGGGGGTCACTGAACACTGAAGCTTTCTTT.

The gene calls are TRBV29-1 and TRBJ1-2, with TRBD1 matching 7 bases. J lost 6 bases, V lost 6 bases, and 7 bases had no gene match. The CDR3 is made up of 12 amino acids. Germline CDR1 and CDR2: SQVTM and ANQGSEA. In DNA form, the CDR3 reads TGCAGCGTGACCGGGACAGTCGATGGCTACACCTTC. Translated, it gives CSVTGTVDGYTF.

The chain couples TRBV5-1 to TRBJ2-2; 9 bases line up with TRBD2. J lost 1 base, V lost 5 bases, and 15 bases had no gene match. CDR1 is SGHRS and CDR2 is YFSETQ in the germline V gene. This CDR3 comprises 19 residues. The CDR3 DNA is TGCGCCAGCAGTCTAGGACTAGCGAAAGAATCGCGGAACACCGGGGAGCTGTTTTTT. This encodes CASSLGLAKESRNTGELFF.